The 6 T cell receptor beta chains in this list originate from one sample, sequenced in a study of blood T cell repertoires in COVID-19. Data came from immunoSEQ multiplex PCR; TCRdb stores just in-frame clones and leaves some out. The data hold 200,000 to 300,000 clones, with 84% observed a single time. Sequenced input: peripheral blood. These receptors came from a man aged 45 to 65 with acute or convalescent COVID-19.

This chain links TRBV13 with TRBJ2-7, with D maybe TRBD2 (6 bases). Germline CDR1 PRHDT, CDR2 FYEKMQ (reference sequence). The CDR3 is 14 residues long. Trimming removed 5 bases at V and 5 bases at J, with 16 bases between. The CDR3 loop reads CASSRTREYHEQYF. CDR3 nucleotide sequence: TGTGCCAGCAGCCGAACCCGGGAGTACCACGAGCAGTACTTC.

The rearrangement uses TRBV5-4 and TRBJ1-1; TRBD1 matches 8 bases. Germline lookup yields CDR1 SGHNT and CDR2 YYREEE (reference sequence). Trimming removed 0 bases from V and 5 bases from J; junction bases left unmatched: 3. The CDR3 contains 14 residues. Written as DNA, the CDR3 is TGTGCCAGCAGCTTGGGACAGGGGAGTACTGAAGCTTTCTTT. Encoded protein: CASSLGQGSTEAFF.

V is TRBV6-5 and J is TRBJ1-2; 8 bases map to TRBD1. Germline V gene data show CDR1 as MNHEY and CDR2 as SVGAGI. The CDR3 spans 13 residues. Unmatched junction bases numbered 8, after V lost 5 bases and J lost 9 bases. The CDR3: CASSPTGVGSYTF. The CDR3 nucleotides are TGTGCCAGCAGTCCGACAGGGGTCGGGAGCTACACCTTC.

The V call is TRBV5-1, the J call TRBJ1-1, with D unclear. Trimming shortened V by 1 base and J by 0 bases, and 10 bases separated the two germline ends. Germline V gene lookup returns CDR1 SGHRS and CDR2 YFSETQ. The CDR3 sequence is 15 residues long. The CDR3 nucleotides read TGCGCCAGCAGCTTGTATGCCAGTCTGAACACTGAAGCTTTCTTT. Amino acids: CASSLYASLNTEAFF. Together with reference TRBV5-1 and TRBJ1-1, the CDR3 gives the full variable domain: KAGVTQTPRYLIKTRGQQVTLSCSPISGHRSVSWYQQTPGQGLQFLFEYFSETQRNKGNFPGRFSGRQFSNSRSEMNVSTLELGDSALYLCASSLYASLNTEAFFGQGTRLTVV.

This chain joins TRBV5-6 and TRBJ2-1, with TRBD2 as a possible D gene (5 bases). Germline assignment: CDR1 SGHDT and CDR2 YYEEEE. Trimming left V 4 bases short and J 4 bases short, with 12 bases between. The CDR3 loop spans 14 amino acids. CDR3 bases: TGTGCCAGCAGCATAGGCGCGGGTTACAATGAGCAGTTCTTC. This gives the protein CASSIGAGYNEQFF.

This rearrangement joins TRBV12-3 or TRBV12-4 to TRBJ1-2; 7 nucleotides match TRBD1. The V segment lost 11 bases and the J segment 5 bases; nucleotides outside the gene matches: 5. The CDR3 length is 11 residues. The CDR3, as DNA: TGTGCCGAGGGGGCGGCTTATGGCTACACCTTC. Residues: CAEGAAYGYTF.